A selection of T cell receptor beta chains follows, all from one sample in a study of blood T cells in healthy people across ages. TCRdb re-called the 5' RACE reads with MiXCR, one entry per CDR3 protein. Of 850,000 to 1,300,000 distinct CDR3 sequences listed, 35% to 50% are singletons. The sequenced sample consisted of blood. The receptor source for this set is a woman aged 60-70 years in good health. The conserved cysteine and the conserved F or W are not part of the CDR3 here.

>TRBJ2-1|TRBV12-3/TRBV12-4
ANSLPGTQRYEQF
>TRBJ2-7|TRBV6-5
ASRRGAGYEQY
>TRBJ2-7|TRBV7-9
ASSPWEGGEQY
>TRBJ1-5|TRBV13
ASSIGPSNQSQH
>TRBJ2-7|TRBV28
ATSSQEAQY
>TRBJ2-3|TRBV12-3/TRBV12-4
ASSLGTGLKAQY
>TRBJ2-7|TRBV6-6
ASSDGLLSSYEQY
>TRBJ1-2|TRBV20-1
SARVPGRGPLGYT
>TRBJ2-2|TRBV5-1
ASSLVSRETGELF
>TRBJ2-7|TRBV11-2
ASSRTRDRVYEQY
>TRBJ1-2|TRBV2
ASAKDAGHGYT
>NA|TRBV7-8
ASSLNTQY
>TRBJ1-2|TRBV20-1
SARLGTGVGYT
>TRBJ1-2|TRBV7-3
ASRRGIGYGYT
>TRBJ2-7|TRBV7-9
ASSPPDSSYEQY
>TRBJ2-1|TRBV9
ASSVNGNLYNEQF
>TRBJ2-7|TRBV6-1
ASKGFSYEQY
>TRBJ2-7|TRBV10-2
ASSVLAGGAHEQY
>TRBJ1-1|TRBV11-1
ASSPGQGAGNTEAF
>TRBJ1-2|TRBV20-1
SARDLGTGGFYGYT
>TRBJ2-7|TRBV5-1
ASSLDGGREQY
>NA|TRBV6-6
ASSWGGTSGPYNEQY
>TRBJ2-3|TRBV4-2
ASSQVSAHSTDTQY
>TRBJ1-1|TRBV5-1
ASSLDGSRNTEAF
>TRBJ2-3|TRBV7-2
ASSSRGAWDTQY
>TRBJ1-5|TRBV24-1
ATSRGGGQPQH
>TRBJ2-3|TRBV12-3/TRBV12-4
ASSGRDRTDTQY
>TRBJ2-5|TRBV11-1
ASSLTREETQY
>TRBJ2-3|TRBV5-1
ASKVLTGTDTQY
>TRBJ2-3|TRBV2
ASSSRQGAFADTQY
>TRBJ2-1|TRBV12-3/TRBV12-4
ASSGTSGGVGYNEQF
>TRBJ2-5|TRBV28
ASSLLPGARDNEQY
>TRBJ2-1|TRBV7-9
ASSERLAGSYNEQF
>TRBJ2-1|TRBV12-3/TRBV12-4
ASSLRAGYNEQF
>TRBJ1-2|TRBV20-1
SAWTGGGYT
>TRBJ2-7|TRBV7-2
ASSLALRSTSGPSYEQY
>TRBJ2-7|TRBV27
ASSPDMGSYEQY
>TRBJ1-1|TRBV10-3
AIRPDRGANTEAF
>TRBJ2-1|TRBV3-1
ASSQVDANNEQF
>TRBJ2-7|TRBV28
ASSLPAGIPYEQY
>TRBJ2-5|TRBV21-1
ARTTTTEGGVPCHGTEETQY
>TRBJ2-3|TRBV9
ASSVVAGSLTDTQY
>TRBJ1-2|TRBV12-3/TRBV12-4
ASRWGQGTPGYT
>TRBJ2-3|TRBV24-1
ATSDRGQGIDTQY
>TRBJ1-5|TRBV27
ASKGGPLSNQPQH
>NA|TRBV9
ASSERVTSGVSYEQY